This is a list of T cell receptor beta chains from one sample in a study of T cell repertoires in cytomegalovirus infection. Their specific antigens are unknown. TCRdb analysed the reads with MiXCR anew, one entry per CDR3 protein. The sample yields about 220,000 distinct CDR3 sequences, about 40% seen once. The sequencing here drew on CD8+ T cells from cultured PBMCs, taken from culture after CMV antigen stimulation. These receptors were collected from a human donor in good health (CMV status not recorded). Some clones in this sample may be carry-over from other donors' samples. Both conserved end residues are part of each CDR3. Fields, in order: J gene, V gene, clone size, D gene, CDR3 protein, CDR3 DNA. D genes are given only for firm matches. A clone size is listed for some rows: how often the clone was seen (once, few, many), or a class if it is expanded.

>TRBJ2-1|TRBV7-3|-|TRBD2
CASSATSGANEQFF
TGTGCCAGCAGCGCCACTAGCGGAGCTAATGAGCAGTTCTTC
>TRBJ1-1|TRBV27|-|-
CASSLEPTSNTEAFF
TGTGCCAGCAGTTTAGAGCCGACCTCGAACACTGAAGCTTTCTTT
>TRBJ1-1|TRBV7-9|-|-
CASSWPRDVNTEAFF
TGTGCCAGCAGCTGGCCCCGGGACGTGAACACTGAAGCTTTCTTT
>TRBJ2-7|TRBV4-2|few|TRBD2
CASSQIAGVVGNPNYEQYF
TGTGCCAGCAGCCAGATAGCGGGAGTGGTGGGCAACCCGAACTACGAGCAGTACTTC
>TRBJ2-6|TRBV6-4|-|-
CASSEWSGANVLTF
TGTGCCAGCAGTGAATGGTCTGGGGCCAACGTCCTGACTTTC
>TRBJ2-3|TRBV12-3/TRBV12-4|-|-
CASSLEGAVTDTQYF
TGTGCCAGCAGTTTAGAAGGAGCGGTCACAGATACGCAGTATTTT
>TRBJ1-4|TRBV7-2|many|-
CASSRPGTQGVATNEKLFF
TGTGCCAGCAGCCGTCCCGGGACACAAGGGGTGGCAACTAATGAAAAACTGTTTTTT
>TRBJ2-7|TRBV29-1|few|TRBD1
CSVEGQGVTYEQYF
TGCAGCGTTGAGGGACAGGGAGTAACCTACGAGCAGTACTTC
>TRBJ2-5|TRBV6-6|few|-
CASGVPEGQETQYF
TGTGCCAGCGGGGTGCCCGAGGGGCAAGAGACCCAGTACTTC
>TRBJ2-3|TRBV11-2|-|TRBD2
CASSSRTSGQDTQYF
TGTGCCAGCAGTTCCCGGACTAGCGGTCAGGATACGCAGTATTTT
>TRBJ2-4|TRBV29-1|-|-
CSVEEGNIQYF
TGCAGCGTTGAGGAAGGAAACATTCAGTACTTC
>TRBJ2-7|TRBV5-6|-|-
CASKLAGERGGEQYF
TGTGCCAGCAAACTAGCTGGGGAGAGGGGGGGCGAGCAGTACTTC
>TRBJ2-7|TRBV7-9|few|-
CASGGDSSYEQYF
TGTGCCAGCGGGGGGGACAGCTCCTACGAGCAGTACTTC
>TRBJ2-7|TRBV27|-|-
CASSLGRPGSSYEQYF
TGTGCCAGCAGTTTGGGGCGGCCGGGGTCCTCCTACGAGCAGTACTTC
>TRBJ2-5|TRBV7-8|-|-
CASSGRAARETQYF
TGTGCCAGCAGCGGACGGGCCGCGAGAGAGACCCAGTACTTC
>TRBJ1-1|TRBV14|-|-
CASSQVSGREAFF
TGTGCCAGCAGCCAAGTATCAGGACGAGAAGCTTTCTTT
>TRBJ2-3|TRBV6-5|few|-
CASSLLGGSDTQYF
TGTGCCAGCAGTTTACTAGGAGGATCAGATACGCAGTATTTT
>TRBJ2-7|TRBV27|-|-
CASTDWLYYEQYF
TGTGCCAGCACAGACTGGTTATACTACGAGCAGTACTTC
>TRBJ2-7|TRBV6-2/TRBV6-3|few|-
CASSYPLYEQYF
TGTGCCAGCAGTTACCCTCTCTACGAGCAGTACTTC
>TRBJ2-7|TRBV5-3|-|-
CASSPWAGGVYEQYF
TGTGCCAGCAGCCCCTGGGCCGGGGGCGTCTACGAGCAGTACTTC
>TRBJ1-1|TRBV6-1|many|TRBD1
CASSQDRADTEAFF
TGTGCCAGCAGTCAAGACAGGGCGGACACTGAAGCTTTCTTT
>TRBJ2-7|TRBV5-1|-|-
CASSPPSRGFSYEQYF
TGCGCCAGCAGCCCACCCAGCCGGGGATTTTCCTACGAGCAGTACTTC
>TRBJ2-3|TRBV7-3|few|TRBD1
CASARQGRTTDTQYF
TGTGCCAGCGCTAGACAGGGTAGGACCACAGATACGCAGTATTTT
>TRBJ1-2|TRBV14|-|TRBD1
CASSRRAYQGDRDGYTF
TGTGCCAGCAGCCGAAGAGCTTACCAGGGGGACAGGGATGGCTACACCTTC
>TRBJ2-2|TRBV29-1|-|TRBD2
CSVETSGSNTGELFF
TGCAGCGTTGAAACTAGCGGATCGAACACCGGGGAGCTGTTTTTT